Listed here are 10 T cell receptor beta chains from one sample, sequenced in a study of blood T cell repertoires in COVID-19. TCRdb's copy holds only in-frame clones and misses some; the assay was immunoSEQ multiplex PCR. Among approximately 200,000 clones listed, around 90% were seen once. The sample comprised PBMCs or T cells enriched from blood (not recorded which). These receptors all come from a man aged 25 to 45 who had recovered from COVID-19.

The chain carries TRBV3-1 (or the pseudogene TRBV3-2) and TRBJ1-6; D is unclear. Trimming pared 0 bases from V and 6 bases from J, leaving 15 bases between. Germline CDR1 and CDR2: LGHDT and YNNKEL (reference sequence). The CDR3 runs to 17 residues. Here the CDR3 DNA reads TGTGCCAGCAGCCAAGATAGGCGACCTGACTCTAATTCACCCCTCCACTTT. It codes for CASSQDRRPDSNSPLHF.

This chain connects TRBV4-1 to TRBJ2-5; tentative D call: TRBD2 (6 bases). This CDR3 has 15 amino acids. Germline values: CDR1 MGHRA, CDR2 YSYEKL. Trimming pared 0 bases from V and 1 base from J, leaving 9 bases between. CDR3 DNA sequence: TGCGCCAGCAGCCAAGACACGGGGGTCCAAGAGACCCAGTACTTC. It yields the protein CASSQDTGVQETQYF.

The genes are TRBV29-1 and TRBJ2-1, with TRBD1 identical over 9 bases. This CDR3 spans 15 amino acids. The junction had 7 bases not matched to a gene; V was cut back by 0 bases and J by 7 bases. Germline assignment: CDR1 SQVTM and CDR2 ANQGSEA. DNA of the CDR3: TGCAGCGTTGAAGATCTACAGGGGGCAGGGAATGAGCAGTTCTTC. Protein product: CSVEDLQGAGNEQFF.

This clone showed up just a few times. The CDR3 reads CSAYGDSGNTIYF. The CDR3 DNA reads TGCAGCGCCTACGGGGACTCTGGAAACACCATATATTTT. V gene TRBV29-1 combines with J gene TRBJ1-3; D is undetermined. Trimming stripped 7 bases from V and 0 bases from J, with 10 bases between. Germline V CDR1 and CDR2: SQVTM, ANQGSEA. There are 13 residues in the CDR3.

CDR3: CASSPRTGQAGEQYF. The CDR3 coding sequence is TGTGCCAGCAGCCCACGGACAGGTCAAGCTGGCGAGCAGTACTTC. The rearrangement links TRBV7-9 to TRBJ2-7, with 7 bases aligning to TRBD1. This CDR3 has 15 residues. CDR1 SEHNR and CDR2 FQNEAQ come from the germline V gene (reference sequence). The V gene end was trimmed by 5 bases and the J gene end by 6 bases; junction bases not matched to a gene: 13. Variable domain in full (rest from reference TRBV7-9 and TRBJ2-7): DTGVSQNPRHKITKRGQNVTFRCDPISEHNRLYWYRQTLGQGPEFLTYFQNEAQLEKSRLLSDRFSAERPKGSFSTLEIQRTEQGDSAMYLCASSPRTGQAGEQYFGPGTRLTVT.

The CDR3: CATTIAGLSNEQFF. The CDR3 bases are TGTGCCACCACGATAGCGGGACTTAGCAATGAGCAGTTCTTC. The chain combines TRBV6-5 with TRBJ2-1; 8 nucleotides align to TRBD2. Per germline, CDR1 MNHEY and CDR2 SVGAGI. J gave up 6 bases and V 10 bases, and 11 bases lay outside the gene matches. The CDR3 is 14 residues long.

V gene TRBV5-5 combines with J gene TRBJ2-7, with D possibly TRBD2 on 5 matching bases. CDR1 SGHKS and CDR2 YYEKEE come from the germline V gene (reference sequence). The V and J ends lost 2 bases and 3 bases respectively, with 9 bases between them. CDR3 length equals 13 residues. Here the CDR3 DNA reads TGTGCCAGCAGCTTTGGACGGGACTACGAGCAGTACTTC. This codes for CASSFGRDYEQYF.

This rearrangement joins TRBV29-1 to TRBJ1-1; TRBD1 agrees at 9 bases. V lost 4 bases to trimming and J lost 4 bases; unmatched junction nucleotides: 7. This CDR3 is built from 14 residues. The germline V gene has CDR1 SQVTM and CDR2 ANQGSEA. CDR3 protein: CSVGYRGPATEAFF. The CDR3 nucleotides read TGCAGCGTTGGTTACAGGGGGCCGGCCACTGAAGCTTTCTTT.

V usage is TRBV9 and J usage is TRBJ2-5, with 8 bases identical to TRBD2. This CDR3 spans 13 amino acids. Germline CDR1 reads SGDLS; CDR2 reads YYNGEE. The V gene end was trimmed by 6 bases and the J gene end by 0 bases; junction bases not matched to a gene: 1. Here the CDR3 reads CASTGGNQETQYF. CDR3 coding DNA: TGTGCCAGCACGGGGGGGAACCAAGAGACCCAGTACTTC.

V and J are TRBV28 and TRBJ1-1, with 7 bases identical to TRBD1. Germline values: CDR1 MDHEN, CDR2 SYDVKM. The CDR3 is made up of 15 amino acids. The V gene end was trimmed by 4 bases and the J gene end by 6 bases; junction bases not matched to a gene: 11. CDR3 nucleotides: TGTGCCAGCAGTTCCGGGCGACAGGGAAGACCTGAAGCTTTCTTT. It translates to CASSSGRQGRPEAFF. The full variable domain, its missing parts supplied by reference TRBV28 and TRBJ1-1, is DVKVTQSSRYLVKRTGEKVFLECVQDMDHENMFWYRQDPGLGLRLIYFSYDVKMKEKGDIPEGYSVSREKKERFSLILESASTNQTSMYLCASSSGRQGRPEAFFGQGTRLTVV.